This T cell receptor (beta chain) was recovered during a study of cytomegalovirus exposure and HLA in healthy donors. Study conclusions and caveats: As confirmed in vitro, a few CMV-associated chains were specific for CMV antigens. There were 150 to 200 TCR beta chains listed as cytomegalovirus-associated.

The donors belonged to the 120-subject validation cohort, separate from the roughly 700-subject first cohort. Germline CDR1 is MGHRA and CDR2 is YSYEKL. V gave up 5 bases and J gave up 1 base, with 17 bases separating them. This CDR3 comprises 16 residues. As to this clone: Its target is not known.

Assay used: immunoSEQ multiplex PCR; TCRdb lists only in-frame clones, some missing. Seen here are about 160,000 clones, roughly 95% observed once, and the top ten hold more than 0.7%. The sample taken for sequencing was PBMCs. The chain combines TRBV4-1 with TRBJ2-5; possible D gene TRBD1, 6 bases. This receptor was identified in a young woman in good health and CMV-seronegative. The CDR3 region has the DNA TGCGCCAGCAGCTTCTTACAGGGTGGGACCCAAGAGACCCAGTACTTC. Amino acids: CASSFLQGGTQETQYF.